A selection of T cell receptor beta chains follows, all from one sample in a study of long-term antiretroviral therapy in people with HIV. Method: immunoSEQ multiplex PCR; TCRdb's copy keeps in-frame clones and lacks some. Altogether some 22,000 clones are present, 70% to 90% being singletons, with the ten largest covering under 8.5%. The source material was unsorted PBMCs, sampled 0.6 years after starting antiretroviral therapy. The receptors come from a man aged 60-69 years with HIV. CDR3s include the opening cysteine and the closing phenylalanine or tryptophan. A D gene is named only where the DNA matches it firmly. Not all rows give a size; the values are once, few, many and, for expanded clones, a class.

abundance: .; v_gene: TRBV10-3; d_gene: TRBD2; j_gene: TRBJ2-2; CDR3nt: TGTGCCATCAGCCGAATTACCTTTAGCGGGAGGACCGGGGAGCTGTTTTTT; CDR3aa: CAISRITFSGRTGELFF
abundance: .; v_gene: TRBV7-8; d_gene: .; j_gene: TRBJ2-5; CDR3nt: TGTGCCAGCAGCTTAACGGGGACGTCTCGGGAGGAGACCCAGTACTTC; CDR3aa: CASSLTGTSREETQYF
abundance: .; v_gene: TRBV5-4; d_gene: .; j_gene: TRBJ1-2; CDR3nt: TGTGCCAGCAGCTTGATGGGGCAGGGTTTCTATGGCTACACCTTC; CDR3aa: CASSLMGQGFYGYTF
abundance: once; v_gene: TRBV7-2; d_gene: TRBD2; j_gene: TRBJ2-5; CDR3nt: TGTGCCAGCAGCTTTTTGCAGGGAGGGGAGACCCAGTACTTC; CDR3aa: CASSFLQGGETQYF
abundance: .; v_gene: TRBV7-8; d_gene: .; j_gene: TRBJ1-1; CDR3nt: TGTGCCAGCAGCGCTCCGCTCATCAGGAACACTGAAGCTTTCTTT; CDR3aa: CASSAPLIRNTEAFF
abundance: .; v_gene: TRBV6-1; d_gene: TRBD1; j_gene: TRBJ2-3; CDR3nt: TGTGCCAGCAGTGGACCCCGGGACAGTGTTCCAGATACGCAGTATTTT; CDR3aa: CASSGPRDSVPDTQYF
abundance: .; v_gene: TRBV19; d_gene: .; j_gene: TRBJ2-7; CDR3nt: TGTGCCAGTAGTAAGGACGCGGCCCTATCCTACGAGCAGTACTTC; CDR3aa: CASSKDAALSYEQYF
abundance: .; v_gene: TRBV27; d_gene: .; j_gene: TRBJ1-5; CDR3nt: TGTGCCAGCAGTCCTGGCGGGACAAGGCTTCTTAATGGCAATCAGCCCCAGCATTTT; CDR3aa: CASSPGGTRLLNGNQPQHF
abundance: .; v_gene: TRBV5-5; d_gene: .; j_gene: TRBJ1-2; CDR3nt: TGTGCCAGCAGCTTGGGGCCAGCTAACTATGGCTACACCTTC; CDR3aa: CASSLGPANYGYTF
abundance: .; v_gene: TRBV4-2; d_gene: TRBD1; j_gene: TRBJ1-5; CDR3nt: TGTGCCAGCAGCCAGGACCTACAGGGGCAGCCCCAGCATTTT; CDR3aa: CASSQDLQGQPQHF
abundance: .; v_gene: TRBV9; d_gene: TRBD1; j_gene: TRBJ2-1; CDR3nt: TGTGCCAGCAGCGCCGACAGGGGGGCATACAATGAGCAGTTCTTC; CDR3aa: CASSADRGAYNEQFF
abundance: .; v_gene: TRBV2; d_gene: .; j_gene: TRBJ2-5; CDR3nt: TGTGCCAGCAGTGAAGCGCTTCGACAGAGAGAGACCCAGTACTTC; CDR3aa: CASSEALRQRETQYF
abundance: .; v_gene: TRBV28; d_gene: .; j_gene: TRBJ2-2; CDR3nt: TGTGCCAGCAGCCCTATCCCTAGCGCGCACACCGGGGAGCTGTTTTTT; CDR3aa: CASSPIPSAHTGELFF
abundance: .; v_gene: TRBV7-2; d_gene: TRBD2; j_gene: TRBJ2-1; CDR3nt: TGTGCCAGCAGCTTAGATTCTCTAGCGGGGTCGTTCTTC; CDR3aa: CASSLDSLAGSFF
abundance: .; v_gene: TRBV5-1; d_gene: TRBD1; j_gene: TRBJ2-5; CDR3nt: TGCGCCAGCAGCGTAGGGACAGGGGGCTACCAAGAGACCCAGTACTTC; CDR3aa: CASSVGTGGYQETQYF
abundance: few; v_gene: TRBV2; d_gene: .; j_gene: TRBJ2-7; CDR3nt: TGTGCCAGCAGTGTTTATCTCCGGGGTGTGGCAGAGCAGTACTTC; CDR3aa: CASSVYLRGVAEQYF
abundance: .; v_gene: TRBV28; d_gene: .; j_gene: TRBJ1-5; CDR3nt: TGTGCCAGCAGTTTACAGTCAGGGGCCCGAAATCAGCCCCAGCATTTT; CDR3aa: CASSLQSGARNQPQHF
abundance: .; v_gene: TRBV6-5; d_gene: .; j_gene: TRBJ1-2; CDR3nt: TGTGCCAGCTTCGGTTTTTACTATGGCTACACCTTC; CDR3aa: CASFGFYYGYTF
abundance: once; v_gene: TRBV7-9; d_gene: .; j_gene: TRBJ1-1; CDR3nt: TGTGCCAGCAGCTGGGAGGGATTCACTGAAGCTTTCTTT; CDR3aa: CASSWEGFTEAFF
abundance: .; v_gene: TRBV4-3; d_gene: .; j_gene: TRBJ2-1; CDR3nt: TGCGCCAGCAGCCAAGTGCTGGTAGCGGCTCAGATATACAATGAGCAGTTCTTC; CDR3aa: CASSQVLVAAQIYNEQFF
abundance: once; v_gene: TRBV7-9; d_gene: .; j_gene: TRBJ2-5; CDR3nt: TGTGCCAGCAGCTTGTTGGAGACCCAGTACTTC; CDR3aa: CASSLLETQYF
abundance: .; v_gene: TRBV11-2; d_gene: .; j_gene: TRBJ1-4; CDR3nt: TGTGCCAGCAGCATCCGGGGCCTCCGTGATTGGCCTAATGAAAAACTGTTTTTT; CDR3aa: CASSIRGLRDWPNEKLFF
abundance: .; v_gene: TRBV5-6; d_gene: .; j_gene: TRBJ1-3; CDR3nt: TGTGCCAGCACCCCGGGGGCCGGGACAATCGGAAACACCATATATTTT; CDR3aa: CASTPGAGTIGNTIYF
abundance: .; v_gene: TRBV2; d_gene: .; j_gene: TRBJ2-2; CDR3nt: TGTGCCAGCAGCCTGACTCTAAACACCGGGGAGCTGTTTTTT; CDR3aa: CASSLTLNTGELFF